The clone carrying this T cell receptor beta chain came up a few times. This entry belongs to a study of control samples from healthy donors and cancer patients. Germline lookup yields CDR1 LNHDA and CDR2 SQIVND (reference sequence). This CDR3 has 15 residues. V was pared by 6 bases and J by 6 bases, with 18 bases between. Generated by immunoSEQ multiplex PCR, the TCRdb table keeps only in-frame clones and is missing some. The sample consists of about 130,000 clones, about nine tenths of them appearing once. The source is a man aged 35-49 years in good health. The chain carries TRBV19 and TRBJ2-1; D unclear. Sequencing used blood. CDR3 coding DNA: TGTGCCAGTAGCTCGTTTTCGAGCAGTCTCAATGAGCAGTTCTTC. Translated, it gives CASSSFSSSLNEQFF.